This entry describes one TCR beta chain. This record belongs to a study of blood T cell repertoires in COVID-19. Study overall: There were acute and convalescent COVID-19 samples, and they came from the United States, Italy and Spain. T cells, B-cell-depleted T cells, or PBMCs provided the cDNA or gDNA that served as material.

Patients from Seattle were sampled longitudinally, starting during active infection. Measured with immunoSEQ multiplex PCR; TCRdb has only the in-frame clones, and not every one. The data show 95,000 to 100,000 clones, roughly 89% seen once. The V gene's germline CDR1 is KGHSH and CDR2 LQKENI. The V end lost 3 bases, the J end lost 6 bases, and 14 bases lay between the germline ends. This CDR3 region has 14 residues. This TCR was recovered from a human donor with COVID-19, enrolled during active disease. The donor label of this sample is uncertain. The chain uses TRBV18 and TRBJ1-2; D might be TRBD1 (5 bases). The sequenced sample was peripheral blood. CDR3 sequence (DNA): TGTGCCAGCTCACCGAATGGTGACAGCGATGGCTACACCTTC. This sequence encodes CASSPNGDSDGYTF.